This entry features one T cell receptor beta chain sequence. The antigen is undetermined. This specimen belongs to a study of OX40 agonist ivuxolimab in advanced cancers. The CDR3 has 16 amino acids. With 1 base removed from V and 0 bases from J, the gap between germline ends came to 13 bases. The V gene's germline CDR1 is SQVTM and CDR2 ANQGSEA. Study results and caveats: There were, on average, more expanded clones in CD8+ T cells than in CD4+. In the 0.1-3.0 mg/kg groups, partial responders showed among the lowest expansion.

This table comes from immunoSEQ multiplex PCR, and its TCRdb copy is limited to in-frame clones, with some not included. Here the sample spans roughly 55,000 clones, around 80% being singletons. The sequenced sample was CD4+ or CD8+ T cells sorted from blood, obtained in a trial of the OX40 agonist ivuxolimab. The source is an adult with an advanced solid tumor such as melanoma, head and neck, liver or kidney cancer. The V call is TRBV29-1, the J call TRBJ1-5; a possible D gene is TRBD1 (6 bases). The CDR3 loop reads CSVEGGGHCSNQPQHF. CDR3 nucleotides: TGCAGCGTTGAAGGTGGGGGGCATTGTAGCAATCAGCCCCAGCATTTT.